The 8 T cell receptor beta chains below come from one sample, sequenced in a study of identical twins. From the 5' RACE reads, TCRdb called clonotypes with MiXCR, one entry per CDR3 protein. Among some 240,000 distinct CDR3 sequences listed, about 8.3% were seen once. These same data were also listed under a study on yellow fever vaccine responses in identical twins.

Input material: CD8+ T cells sorted from blood. The receptors were gathered from a woman under 30 in good health.

This clonotype was picked up many times. The chain couples TRBV14 to TRBJ2-7; TRBD2 matches at 10 bases. Losses at the gene ends were 4 bases for V and 4 bases for J; bases not matched to a gene: 10. The length of the CDR3 is 16 residues. The germline V gene encodes CDR1 SGHDN and CDR2 FVKESK. The CDR3 coding sequence is TGTGCCAGCAGCCTAAGAGCGGGAGGGCTTCTTTACGAGCAGTACTTC. Translated, it gives CASSLRAGGLLYEQYF.

V gene TRBV9 combines with J gene TRBJ2-7, with D possibly being TRBD1 (6 bases). The germline V gene has CDR1 SGDLS and CDR2 YYNGEE. The CDR3 loop spans 13 amino acids. Trimming left V 3 bases short and J 5 bases short, with 12 bases between. The CDR3 bases are TGTGCCAGCAGCGCCAGTGCAGGGGACGAGCAGTACTTC. Residues: CASSASAGDEQYF.

This clonotype was observed at least ten times. The rearrangement links TRBV20-1 to TRBJ2-1, with D perhaps matching TRBD1 (8 bases). CDR3 length: 18 residues. The V and J ends lost 2 bases and 6 bases respectively, with 26 bases between them. Germline loops: CDR1 DFQATT, CDR2 SNEGSKA (reference sequence). The CDR3 sequence: CSARPGQGGVREINEQFF. Written as DNA, the CDR3 is TGCAGTGCTAGACCCGGACAGGGAGGGGTGCGGGAGATCAATGAGCAGTTCTTC.

The gene calls are TRBV6-1 and TRBJ2-1; D is possibly TRBD1 or TRBD2 (6 bases each). The CDR3 is 16 amino acids. The V gene's germline CDR1 is MNHNS and CDR2 SASEGT. Trimming took off 6 bases at V and 5 bases at J, with 20 bases between the two ends. Here the CDR3 DNA reads TGTGCCAGCAGCAAAGGGGGACTTATCACTGACAATGAGCAGTTCTTC. Its protein is CASSKGGLITDNEQFF.

This clonotype was observed at least ten times. CDR3 nucleotide sequence: TGCGCCAGCAGCCAAGATGAGGGACTCACGTACAATGAGCAGTTCTTC. It codes for CASSQDEGLTYNEQFF. This chain joins TRBV4-3 and TRBJ2-1; D may be TRBD2 (6 bases). Germline V CDR1 and CDR2: LGHNA, YSLEER. The CDR3 loop spans 16 amino acids. With 0 bases removed from V and 4 bases from J, the gap between germline ends came to 13 bases.

This clonotype occurred many times. This rearrangement joins TRBV5-1 to TRBJ2-7; tentative D call: TRBD2 (5 bases). Germline V gene data show CDR1 as SGHRS and CDR2 as YFSETQ. Trimming pared 0 bases from V and 6 bases from J, leaving 13 bases between. The CDR3 loop spans 14 amino acids. In nucleotides, the CDR3 is TGCGCCAGCAGCTTGGATGACTATACGGCCGAGCAGTACTTC. This sequence encodes CASSLDDYTAEQYF.

This chain uses TRBV27 with TRBJ2-2; D perhaps matches TRBD1 (6 bases). Germline CDR1 reads MNHEY; CDR2 reads SMNVEV (reference sequence). CDR3 length equals 16 residues. V was pared by 7 bases and J by 6 bases, with 21 bases between. The CDR3 DNA sequence: TGTGCCAGCACTCCCAACAAGGGCTGGGGGCCCGGGGAGCTGTTTTTT. Protein: CASTPNKGWGPGELFF.

A few counts support this clonotype. The rearrangement uses TRBV2 and TRBJ2-1, with 16 bases that match TRBD2. CDR1 is SNHLY, CDR2 FYNNEI, per germline. Trimming at V came to 9 bases and at J to 9 bases, leaving 17 bases not matched to a gene. The CDR3 has 18 residues. The CDR3 nucleotides read TGTGCCAGAGCAGGAGGCATCGGGACTAGCGGGAGGGGGGGTGAGCAGTTCTTC. Its protein is CARAGGIGTSGRGGEQFF.